A single T cell receptor (beta chain) is shown here with its context. The V gene's germline CDR1 is SGHRS and CDR2 YFSETQ. Trimming removed 4 bases from V and 4 bases from J; junction bases left unmatched: 3. The CDR3 spans 13 residues. Here immunoSEQ multiplex PCR was the method, and the copy in TCRdb shows in-frame clones only, minus some. The sample shows tens of thousands of clones, 82% of them seen only once. The data stem from a study of T cell responses to AZD1222 COVID-19 vaccine. Material: peripheral blood, obtained on day 0 of AZD1222 vaccination. The sequence was collected from an adult in good health. The chain uses TRBV5-1 and TRBJ2-3; 7 nucleotides align to TRBD1. The DNA for the CDR3 is TGCGCCAGCAGCCATACAGGGGCAGATACGCAGTATTTT. Its translation is CASSHTGADTQYF.